Shown below are 7 T cell receptor beta chains from a single sample sequenced in a study of human T cells and chemical hapten exposure. TCRdb passed the RACE reads through MiXCR, listing each CDR3 protein once. The table records under 100,000 distinct CDR3 sequences, roughly a tenth of them present only once. Time point defined: patch test 2, 6 weeks after DPC sensitization. The sample's treatment: therapeutic diphenylcyclopropenone sensitization with weekly scalp DPC. Material: whole blood, obtained in connection with sensitization to the hapten diphenylcyclopropenone (DPC). The receptors shown here come from a woman aged 30 to 39 with alopecia areata. Some clones in this sample may be carry-over from other donors' samples.

This rearrangement joins TRBV5-1 to TRBJ2-3, with D unclear. The CDR3 spans 14 residues. The V gene lost 7 bases and the J gene lost 0 bases, with 12 bases spanning the gap. Germline V gives CDR1 SGHRS, CDR2 YFSETQ. CDR3 sequence (DNA): TGCGCCAGCGGCAAAGGCCCTAGCACAGATACGCAGTATTTT. It translates to CASGKGPSTDTQYF.

The chain joins TRBV28 to TRBJ1-6; 7 bases fit TRBD1. The CDR3 has 12 amino acids. Germline V lookup: CDR1 MDHEN, CDR2 SYDVKM. The junction had 0 bases not matched to a gene; V was cut back by 6 bases and J by 7 bases. CDR3 nucleotides: TGTGCCAGCAGACAGGGGAATTCACCCCTCCACTTT. This sequence encodes CASRQGNSPLHF.

This clonotype was recorded many times. The CDR3 DNA reads as TGTGCCAGCAGGAGACAGGAACACACCGGGGAGCTGTTTTTT. This sequence encodes CASRRQEHTGELFF. J is TRBJ2-2 and V is TRBV6-6; TRBD1 is a possible D gene (6 bases). V lost 6 bases to trimming and J lost 3 bases, with 11 bases between them. CDR1 MNHNY and CDR2 SVGAGI come from the germline V gene (reference sequence). This CDR3 spans 14 amino acids.

This chain joins TRBV6-1 and TRBJ2-1; TRBD2 might be the D (6 bases). The V end lost 7 bases, the J end lost 6 bases, and 19 bases lay between the germline ends. Germline V gene data show CDR1 as MNHNS and CDR2 as SASEGT. The CDR3 covers 15 residues. The CDR3 loop reads CASTSGTRFINEQFF. CDR3 DNA sequence: TGTGCCAGCACCTCCGGGACTCGGTTTATCAATGAGCAGTTCTTC.

The table lists this clonotype with many counts. V is TRBV29-1 and J is TRBJ1-2; 8 positions match TRBD1. Trimming took 6 bases from V and 4 from J; bases not matched to a gene: 4. CDR1 is SQVTM and CDR2 is ANQGSEA in the germline V gene. CDR3 size: 12 residues. The CDR3 loop reads CSVRTGTYGYTF. DNA for the CDR3: TGCAGCGTAAGGACAGGGACCTATGGCTACACCTTC.

Ten or more counts support this clonotype. V usage is TRBV20-1 and J usage is TRBJ2-3; D may be TRBD2 (6 bases). Trimming stripped 5 bases from V and 0 bases from J, with 15 bases between. Germline values: CDR1 DFQATT, CDR2 SNEGSKA (reference sequence). This CDR3 has 15 amino acids. CDR3 protein: CSALGTRGSTDTQYF. The CDR3 DNA is TGCAGTGCTTTGGGGACGCGGGGTAGCACAGATACGCAGTATTTT.

This clonotype was recorded at least ten times. The CDR3 loop reads CSARDLFGQGVEQYF. CDR3 bases: TGCAGTGCTAGAGATCTTTTCGGACAGGGGGTTGAGCAGTACTTC. This rearrangement joins TRBV20-1 to TRBJ2-7, with 10 positions matching TRBD1. The CDR3 sequence is 15 residues long. Germline V gives CDR1 DFQATT, CDR2 SNEGSKA (reference sequence). J lost 7 bases, V lost 0 bases, and 9 bases had no gene match.